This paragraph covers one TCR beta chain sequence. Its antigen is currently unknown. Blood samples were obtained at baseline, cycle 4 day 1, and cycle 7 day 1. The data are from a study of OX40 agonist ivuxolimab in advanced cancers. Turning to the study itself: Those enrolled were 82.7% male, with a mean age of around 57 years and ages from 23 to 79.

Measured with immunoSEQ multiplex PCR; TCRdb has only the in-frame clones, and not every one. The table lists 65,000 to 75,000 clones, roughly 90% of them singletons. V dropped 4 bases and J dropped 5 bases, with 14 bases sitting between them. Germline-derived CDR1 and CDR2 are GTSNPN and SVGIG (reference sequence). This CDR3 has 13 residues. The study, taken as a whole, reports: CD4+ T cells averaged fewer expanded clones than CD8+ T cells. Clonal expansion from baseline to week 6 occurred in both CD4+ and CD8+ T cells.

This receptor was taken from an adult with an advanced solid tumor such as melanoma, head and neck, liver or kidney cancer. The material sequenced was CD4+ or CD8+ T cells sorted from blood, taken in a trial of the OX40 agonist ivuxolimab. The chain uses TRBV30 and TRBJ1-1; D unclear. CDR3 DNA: TGTGCCTGGACTCGGGGAGGGATGACTGAAGCTTTCTTT. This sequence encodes CAWTRGGMTEAFF.